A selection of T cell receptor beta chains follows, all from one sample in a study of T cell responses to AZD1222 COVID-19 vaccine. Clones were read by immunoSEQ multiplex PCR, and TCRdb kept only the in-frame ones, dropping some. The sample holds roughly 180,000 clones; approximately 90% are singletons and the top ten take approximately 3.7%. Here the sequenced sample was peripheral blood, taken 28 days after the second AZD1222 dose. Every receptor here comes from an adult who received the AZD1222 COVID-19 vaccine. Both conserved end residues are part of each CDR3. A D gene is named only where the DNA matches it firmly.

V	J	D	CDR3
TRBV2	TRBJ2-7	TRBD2	CASTDGGSIHEQYF
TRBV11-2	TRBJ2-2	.	CASSFLSNTGELFF
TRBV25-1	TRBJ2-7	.	CASEGHSYEQYF
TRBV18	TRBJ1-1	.	CASSLNANSNTEAFF
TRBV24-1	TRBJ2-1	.	CATSEPTPGNEQFF
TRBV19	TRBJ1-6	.	CASSMGGGHKGSSYNSPLHF
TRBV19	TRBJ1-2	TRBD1	CASFGTGFSYGYTF
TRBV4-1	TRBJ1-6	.	CASSARDGKISPLHF
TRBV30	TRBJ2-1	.	CAWNPGLPGEQFF
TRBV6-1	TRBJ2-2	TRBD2	CASSARLAGTNTGELFF
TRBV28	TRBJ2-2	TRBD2	CASTPHLGVAGGPGELFF
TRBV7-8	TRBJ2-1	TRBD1	CASSSHLDRVGNEQFF
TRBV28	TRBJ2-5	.	CASSLIKETQYF
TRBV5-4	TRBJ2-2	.	CASSPQFASNTGELFF
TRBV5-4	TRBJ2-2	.	CASSLPGRRSTGELFF
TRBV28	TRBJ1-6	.	CASSFERGAKNSPLHF
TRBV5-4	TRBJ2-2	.	CASSPYPFRELFF
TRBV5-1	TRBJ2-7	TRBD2	CASSPWTSLDEQYF
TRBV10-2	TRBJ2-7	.	CASRFGTLSSYEQYF
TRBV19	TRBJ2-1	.	CASSLSGTIYNEQFF
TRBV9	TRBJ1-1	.	CASSVVPPGLNTEAFF
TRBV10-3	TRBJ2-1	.	CAISVEGVKYNEQFF
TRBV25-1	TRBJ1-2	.	CASVKQGPPYGYTF
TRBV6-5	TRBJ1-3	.	CASSYSGARSGNTIYF
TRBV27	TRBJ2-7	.	CASSHRDPQNEQYF
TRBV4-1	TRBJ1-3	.	CASSPAGAGNTIYF
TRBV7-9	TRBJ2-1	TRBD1	CASSLEDRGIDEQFF